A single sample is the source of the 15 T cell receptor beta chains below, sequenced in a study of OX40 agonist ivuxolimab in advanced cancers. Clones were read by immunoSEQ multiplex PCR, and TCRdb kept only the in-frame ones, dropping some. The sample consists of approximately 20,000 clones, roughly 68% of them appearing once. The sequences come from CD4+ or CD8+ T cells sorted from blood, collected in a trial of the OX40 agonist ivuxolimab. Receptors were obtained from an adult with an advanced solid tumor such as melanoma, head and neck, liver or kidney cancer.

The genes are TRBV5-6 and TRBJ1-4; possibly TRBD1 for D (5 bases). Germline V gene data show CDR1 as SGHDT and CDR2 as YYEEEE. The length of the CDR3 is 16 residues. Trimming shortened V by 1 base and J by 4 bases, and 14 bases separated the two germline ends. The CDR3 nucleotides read TGTGCCAGCAGCTTGTCAACAGGAGGATTTAATGAAAAACTGTTTTTT. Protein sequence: CASSLSTGGFNEKLFF.

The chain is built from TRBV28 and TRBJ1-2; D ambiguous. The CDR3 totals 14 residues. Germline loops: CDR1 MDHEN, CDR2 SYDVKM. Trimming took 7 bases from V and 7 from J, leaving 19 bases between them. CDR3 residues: CASIHLEGWGGYTF. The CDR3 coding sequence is TGTGCCAGCATCCATTTGGAGGGTTGGGGTGGCTACACCTTC.

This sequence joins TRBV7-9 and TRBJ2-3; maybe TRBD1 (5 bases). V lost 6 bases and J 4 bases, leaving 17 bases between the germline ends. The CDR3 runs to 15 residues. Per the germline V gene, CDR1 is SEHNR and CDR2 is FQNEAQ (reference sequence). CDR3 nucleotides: TGTGCCAGCAGTTTCGCCCCACAGGTTGCAGATACGCAGTATTTT. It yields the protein CASSFAPQVADTQYF.

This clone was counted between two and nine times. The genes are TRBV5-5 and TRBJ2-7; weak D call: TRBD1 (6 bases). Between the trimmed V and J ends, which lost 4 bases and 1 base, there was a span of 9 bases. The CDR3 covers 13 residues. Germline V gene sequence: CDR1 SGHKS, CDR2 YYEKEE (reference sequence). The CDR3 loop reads CASSQTGSYEQYF. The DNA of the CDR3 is TGTGCCAGCAGCCAAACAGGGTCCTACGAGCAGTACTTC.

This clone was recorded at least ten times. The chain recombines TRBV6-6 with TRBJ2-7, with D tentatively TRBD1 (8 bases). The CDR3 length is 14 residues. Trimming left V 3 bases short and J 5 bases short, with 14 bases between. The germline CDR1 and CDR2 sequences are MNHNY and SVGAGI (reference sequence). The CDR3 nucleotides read TGTGCCAGCAGTTATACAGGGGGGGTTGACGAGCAGTACTTC. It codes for CASSYTGGVDEQYF.

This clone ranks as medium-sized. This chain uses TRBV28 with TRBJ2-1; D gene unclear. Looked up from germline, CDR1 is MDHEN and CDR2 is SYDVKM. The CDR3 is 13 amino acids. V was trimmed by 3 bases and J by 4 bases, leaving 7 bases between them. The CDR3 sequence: CASSLVQYNEQFF. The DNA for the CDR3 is TGTGCCAGCAGTTTGGTACAGTACAATGAGCAGTTCTTC.

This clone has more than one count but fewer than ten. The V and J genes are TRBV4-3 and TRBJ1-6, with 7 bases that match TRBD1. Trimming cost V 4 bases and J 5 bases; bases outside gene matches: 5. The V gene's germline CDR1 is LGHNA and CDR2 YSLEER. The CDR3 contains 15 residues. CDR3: CASSPDRANNSPLHF. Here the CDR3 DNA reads TGCGCCAGCAGCCCTGACAGGGCCAATAATTCACCCCTCCACTTT.

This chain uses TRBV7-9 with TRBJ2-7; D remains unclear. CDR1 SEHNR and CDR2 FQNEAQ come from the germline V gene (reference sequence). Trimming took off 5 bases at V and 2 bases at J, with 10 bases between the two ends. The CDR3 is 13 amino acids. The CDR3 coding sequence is TGTGCCAGCAGCCCCCCCACCACCTACGAGCAGTACTTC. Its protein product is CASSPPTTYEQYF.

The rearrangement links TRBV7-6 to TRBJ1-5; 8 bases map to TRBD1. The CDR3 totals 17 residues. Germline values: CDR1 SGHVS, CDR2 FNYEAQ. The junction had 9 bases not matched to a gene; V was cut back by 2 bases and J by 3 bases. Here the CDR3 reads CASSLIGQGGNNQPQHF. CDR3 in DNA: TGTGCCAGCAGCTTAATCGGACAGGGAGGAAACAATCAGCCCCAGCATTTT.

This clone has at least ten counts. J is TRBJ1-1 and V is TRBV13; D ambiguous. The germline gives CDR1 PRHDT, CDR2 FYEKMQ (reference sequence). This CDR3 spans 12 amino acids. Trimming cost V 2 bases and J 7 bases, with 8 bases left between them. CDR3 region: CASSLRPGEAFF. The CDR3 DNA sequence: TGTGCCAGCAGCTTAAGGCCAGGTGAAGCTTTCTTT. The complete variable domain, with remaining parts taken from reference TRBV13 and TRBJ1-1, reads AAGVIQSPRHLIKEKRETATLKCYPIPRHDTVYWYQQGPGQDPQFLISFYEKMQSDKGSIPDRFSAQQFSDYHSELNMSSLELGDSALYFCASSLRPGEAFFGQGTRLTVV.

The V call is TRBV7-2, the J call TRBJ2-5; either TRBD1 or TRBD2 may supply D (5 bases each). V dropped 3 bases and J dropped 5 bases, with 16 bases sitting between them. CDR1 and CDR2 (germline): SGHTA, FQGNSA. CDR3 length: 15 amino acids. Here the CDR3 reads CASSLGTSSVETQYF. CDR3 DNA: TGTGCCAGCAGCTTGGGGACCAGCTCTGTGGAGACCCAGTACTTC.

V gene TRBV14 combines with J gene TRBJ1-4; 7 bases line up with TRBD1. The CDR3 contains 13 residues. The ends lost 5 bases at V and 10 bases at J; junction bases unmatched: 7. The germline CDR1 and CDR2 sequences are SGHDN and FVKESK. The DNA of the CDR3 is TGTGCCAGCAGCGACCGACAGGGAGGAAAACTGTTTTTT. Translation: CASSDRQGGKLFF.

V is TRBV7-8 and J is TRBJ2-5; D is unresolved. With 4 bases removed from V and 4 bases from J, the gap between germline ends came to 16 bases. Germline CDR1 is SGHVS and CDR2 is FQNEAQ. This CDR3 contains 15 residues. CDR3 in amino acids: CASSSPQETGETQYF. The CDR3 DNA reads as TGTGCCAGCAGCTCCCCGCAGGAAACGGGAGAGACCCAGTACTTC.

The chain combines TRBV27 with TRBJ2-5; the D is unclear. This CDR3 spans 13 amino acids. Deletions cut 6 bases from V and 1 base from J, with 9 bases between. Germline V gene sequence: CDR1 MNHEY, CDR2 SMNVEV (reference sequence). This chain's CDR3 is CASSPLPQETQYF. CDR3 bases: TGTGCCAGCAGCCCCCTACCCCAAGAGACCCAGTACTTC.

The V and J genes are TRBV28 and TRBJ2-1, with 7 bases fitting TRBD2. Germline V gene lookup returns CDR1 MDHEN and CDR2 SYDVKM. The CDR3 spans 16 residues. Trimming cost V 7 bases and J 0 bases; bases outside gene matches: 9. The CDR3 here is CASTIGGGISYNEQFF. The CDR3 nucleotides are TGTGCCAGCACCATTGGGGGGGGGATCTCCTACAATGAGCAGTTCTTC.